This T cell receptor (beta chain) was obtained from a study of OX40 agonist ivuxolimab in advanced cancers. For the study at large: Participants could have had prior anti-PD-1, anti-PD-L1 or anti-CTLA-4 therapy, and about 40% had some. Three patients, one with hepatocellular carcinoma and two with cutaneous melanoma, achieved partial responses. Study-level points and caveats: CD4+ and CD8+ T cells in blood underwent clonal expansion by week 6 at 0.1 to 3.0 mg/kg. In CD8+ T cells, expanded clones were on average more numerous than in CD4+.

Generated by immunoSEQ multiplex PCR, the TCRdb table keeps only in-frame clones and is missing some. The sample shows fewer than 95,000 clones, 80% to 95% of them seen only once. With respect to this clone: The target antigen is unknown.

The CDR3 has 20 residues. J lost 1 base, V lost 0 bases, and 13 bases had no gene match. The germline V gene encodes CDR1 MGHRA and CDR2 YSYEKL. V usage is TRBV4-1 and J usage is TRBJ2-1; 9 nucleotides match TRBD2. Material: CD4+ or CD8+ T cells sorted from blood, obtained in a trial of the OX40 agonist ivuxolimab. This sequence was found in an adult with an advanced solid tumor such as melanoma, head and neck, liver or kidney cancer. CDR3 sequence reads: CASSQERRLAGLNSYNEQFF. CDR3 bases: TGCGCCAGCAGCCAAGAGAGGAGGCTAGCGGGGTTGAATTCCTACAATGAGCAGTTCTTC.